This TCR beta chain is from a study of blood T cell repertoires in COVID-19. Across the study: Acute and convalescent COVID-19 specimens originated in the United States, Italy and Spain.

Germline loops: CDR1 SEHNR, CDR2 FQNEAQ (reference sequence). The V and J ends lost 0 bases and 8 bases, in that order; junction bases with no gene match: 15. The CDR3 consists of 17 residues. TCRdb keeps only in-frame clones here, not all; method: immunoSEQ multiplex PCR. The repertoire holds about 81,000 clones, with 75% to 90% as singletons. The chain is built from TRBV7-9 and TRBJ1-2; the match to TRBD1 covers 7 bases. The source material was peripheral blood. The receptor's source is a woman aged 80 or over with active COVID-19. DNA for the CDR3: TGTGCCAGCAGCTTAGCCTGGTTTGGACAGGTTGGTGACGGCTACACCTTC. Translating gives CASSLAWFGQVGDGYTF.